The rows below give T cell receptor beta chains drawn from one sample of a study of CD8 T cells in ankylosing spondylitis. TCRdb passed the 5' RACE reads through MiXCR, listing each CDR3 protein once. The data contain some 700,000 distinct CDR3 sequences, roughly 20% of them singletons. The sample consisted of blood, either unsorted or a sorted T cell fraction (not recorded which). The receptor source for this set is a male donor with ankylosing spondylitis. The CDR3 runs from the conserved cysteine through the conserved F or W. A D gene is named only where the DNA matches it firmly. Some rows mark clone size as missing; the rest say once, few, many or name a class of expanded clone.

TGTGCCAGCTCACCACCTGGACTAGCGGCTGAGCAGTTCTTC,CASSPPGLAAEQFF,TRBV18,TRBJ2-1,TRBD2,few
TGTGCCAGCAGCCCACGCCTAGGGGGGGAGAGCACAGATACGCAGTATTTT,CASSPRLGGESTDTQYF,TRBV3-1,TRBJ2-3,.,.
TGTGCCAGCAGTCCCACGGAGGTTGAGCAGTTCTTC,CASSPTEVEQFF,TRBV12-3/TRBV12-4,TRBJ2-1,.,.
TGCGCCAGCAGCCGACAGGAGCCAACTCAAGAGACCCAGTACTTC,CASSRQEPTQETQYF,TRBV5-1,TRBJ2-5,.,few
TGTGCCAGCAGCCAAGATGACAGGAGCGGGAGGGCCCTGGGCACCGGGGAGCTGTTTTTT,CASSQDDRSGRALGTGELFF,TRBV3-1,TRBJ2-2,TRBD2,few
TGTGCCAGCAGTGATAGCGGGAGCGCCTACGAGCAGTACTTC,CASSDSGSAYEQYF,TRBV12-3/TRBV12-4,TRBJ2-7,TRBD2,.
TGTGCCAGCAGCTCGGTAGCGGGAGGTGGGGCCGGGGAGCTGTTTTTT,CASSSVAGGGAGELFF,TRBV7-6,TRBJ2-2,TRBD2,.
TGCAGCGTGCGGACAGGGGGCGGGAACACTGAAGCTTTCTTT,CSVRTGGGNTEAFF,TRBV29-1,TRBJ1-1,TRBD1,few
TGCAGTGCTGCCCCCCCAGCGGGGGTACAGCCCCAGCATTTT,CSAAPPAGVQPQHF,TRBV20-1,TRBJ1-5,.,many
TGTGCCAGCAGCCTAGAAGCTAGCGGGAGGTTGGATGAGCAGTTCTTC,CASSLEASGRLDEQFF,TRBV7-2,TRBJ2-1,TRBD2,few
TGTGCCAGCAGTCTCCCCTCTAGCGGTCTCTCTGGGGCCAACGTCCTGACTTTC,CASSLPSSGLSGANVLTF,TRBV5-6,TRBJ2-6,TRBD2,few
TGCGCCAGTAGTTGGACTCCGACGGGGGGCGGGAATGAGCAGTTCTTC,CASSWTPTGGGNEQFF,TRBV5-1,TRBJ2-1,.,.
TGTGCCAGCAGCCTATTGGGGGCTTCAAGCACAGATACGCAGTATTTT,CASSLLGASSTDTQYF,TRBV7-8,TRBJ2-3,.,few
TGCAGTGCTAGAGATCGGACAGGGAGGGAGACCCAGTACTTC,CSARDRTGRETQYF,TRBV20-1,TRBJ2-5,TRBD1,.
TGTGCCAGCAGTTCGACATCCGGGAGGAATCAGCCCCAGCATTTT,CASSSTSGRNQPQHF,TRBV6-5,TRBJ1-5,.,few
TGTGCCAGCAGTTCCCCTGGGCCGTTCACTGAAGCTTTCTTT,CASSSPGPFTEAFF,TRBV6-5,TRBJ1-1,.,.
TGTGCCAGCAGCTTGGGCGCGCAGAACAATCAGCCCCAGCATTTT,CASSLGAQNNQPQHF,TRBV5-6,TRBJ1-5,.,.
TGTGCCAGCAGTACCTCTATCGGGACAGGGGACTACGAGCAGTACTTC,CASSTSIGTGDYEQYF,TRBV27,TRBJ2-7,TRBD1,few
TGTGCCAGCTCACCAGGACTAGCGAATTACAATGAGCAGTTCTTC,CASSPGLANYNEQFF,TRBV18,TRBJ2-1,TRBD2,few
TGTGCCAGCAGCCAAGGGTGGCAGGGACCCTATGGCTACACCTTC,CASSQGWQGPYGYTF,TRBV3-1,TRBJ1-2,.,few
TGCGCCAGCAGCCGAGTTGCCGGCGCCAAAAACATTCAGTACTTC,CASSRVAGAKNIQYF,TRBV5-1,TRBJ2-4,.,.
TGTGCCAGCAGCTTGCCAACAGGGGGCAATACCTTC,CASSLPTGGNTF,TRBV5-4,TRBJ1-2,TRBD1,few
TGCAGTGCTAGCGGGCTAGCGGGGTCCTTAGCTAATGAGCAGTTCTTC,CSASGLAGSLANEQFF,TRBV20-1,TRBJ2-1,TRBD2,.
TGCGCCAGCAGCTTGGCGGGACTAGCGGGGAGCACAGATACGCAGTATTTT,CASSLAGLAGSTDTQYF,TRBV5-1,TRBJ2-3,TRBD2,few
TGTGCCAGCAGCCGGGGGGTCGGTGGGGGTGGCTATGGCTACACCTTC,CASSRGVGGGGYGYTF,TRBV11-2,TRBJ1-2,.,.
TGTGCCAGCAGCTCGTGGGGCAGGGCCAGTGAAAAACTGTTTTTT,CASSSWGRASEKLFF,TRBV28,TRBJ1-4,.,few
TGCAGTGCTAGACGGCGGGGGGTGAGCGGGGAGCTGTTTTTT,CSARRRGVSGELFF,TRBV20-1,TRBJ2-2,TRBD2,.
TGTGCCAGCAGCGTACGGGCGGGGACTGAAGCTTTCTTT,CASSVRAGTEAFF,TRBV9,TRBJ1-1,.,few
TGTGCCAGCAGCGGACAGGGGAGGAATTCACCCCTCCACTTT,CASSGQGRNSPLHF,TRBV2,TRBJ1-6,TRBD1,.
TGTGCCAGCAGTGCACAGGGTAACTCCTACAATGAGCAGTTCTTC,CASSAQGNSYNEQFF,TRBV6-1,TRBJ2-1,.,.
TGTGCCAGCCTCCGCGCAGGGACCTCTCGCGAGCAGTACTTC,CASLRAGTSREQYF,TRBV5-6,TRBJ2-7,.,.
TGCAGTGCTATAAATAGAAAACAGGGTGACTATGGCTACACCTTC,CSAINRKQGDYGYTF,TRBV20-1,TRBJ1-2,.,few
TGTGCCAGCAGCTTAGACGAGGGCGGGGAGCTGTTTTTT,CASSLDEGGELFF,TRBV11-1,TRBJ2-2,.,.
TGTGCCAGCAGCCGGGACTACGGGATATACAATGAGCAGTTCTTC,CASSRDYGIYNEQFF,TRBV7-6,TRBJ2-1,TRBD2,few
TGTGCCAGCAGTTCTCAAGGACCAGGGTCGGAGACCCAGTACTTC,CASSSQGPGSETQYF,TRBV12-3/TRBV12-4,TRBJ2-5,.,.
TGCGCCAGCAGTTGGAGGGGGATTGAAGCTTTCTTT,CASSWRGIEAFF,TRBV10-1,TRBJ1-1,.,.
TGTGCCAGCAGCCCTATGGAGGGGGCAATATACAATGAGCAGTTCTTC,CASSPMEGAIYNEQFF,TRBV7-8,TRBJ2-1,.,many
TGTGCCAGCAGTTTACTGGGGCCGGGGGTCTACGAGCAGTACTTC,CASSLLGPGVYEQYF,TRBV27,TRBJ2-7,.,few
TGCAGCGTAGAACTGACTAATGAGCAGTTCTTC,CSVELTNEQFF,TRBV29-1,TRBJ2-1,.,few
TGTGCCAGCAGCTCCCGGGGGGACAGCTTCACAGATACGCAGTATTTT,CASSSRGDSFTDTQYF,TRBV6-2/TRBV6-3,TRBJ2-3,.,.
TGTGCCAGCAGCTCCTTAGCGGGATCACCCACAGATACGCAGTATTTT,CASSSLAGSPTDTQYF,TRBV5-4,TRBJ2-3,TRBD2,once
TGCGCCAGCAGCCAAGATTACCCGGACAGGTTCTATGGCTACACCTTC,CASSQDYPDRFYGYTF,TRBV4-1,TRBJ1-2,TRBD1,few
TGCAGTGCTAGTTCTGCCCAGCGGTATGGCTACACCTTC,CSASSAQRYGYTF,TRBV20-1,TRBJ1-2,.,.
TGTGCCAGCAGCCAAGATACCGGGGCCGCTCGAAACACCATATATTTT,CASSQDTGAARNTIYF,TRBV3-1,TRBJ1-3,.,few
TGTGCCAGCAGCTTTTCCTCCTCCATCTATAATTCACCCCTCCACTTT,CASSFSSSIYNSPLHF,TRBV11-2,TRBJ1-6,.,few
TGTGCCAGCAGCGCGGAAACTTTGATCGGTAGCACAGATACGCAGTATTTT,CASSAETLIGSTDTQYF,TRBV3-1,TRBJ2-3,.,few
TGTGCCAGCAGCCAAGGGAACTTCTACCATCAGCCCCAGCATTTT,CASSQGNFYHQPQHF,TRBV3-1,TRBJ1-5,.,.
TGCAGTGCTAGAGGGGGGATCTTCGGCGAGCAGTACTTC,CSARGGIFGEQYF,TRBV20-1,TRBJ2-7,.,.
TGTGCCAGCAGTTTGGGGCAGGGAATGGCTGAGCAGTACTTC,CASSLGQGMAEQYF,TRBV12-3/TRBV12-4,TRBJ2-7,.,many
TGTGCCAGCGGGGGGGGACAGCTGAACACTGAAGCTTTCTTT,CASGGGQLNTEAFF,TRBV3-1,TRBJ1-1,TRBD1,.
TGTGCCAGCAGCCCCCTGGGACAGGGGGTGGGGAATTCACCCCTCCACTTT,CASSPLGQGVGNSPLHF,TRBV11-2,TRBJ1-6,TRBD1,few
TGTGCCAGCAGCCAACCGGTGGGGGAGCAGTACTTC,CASSQPVGEQYF,TRBV7-2,TRBJ2-7,.,few
TGTGCCAGCAGCGTAGGGGAAAGCAACACCGGGGAGCTGTTTTTT,CASSVGESNTGELFF,TRBV9,TRBJ2-2,.,.
TGCAGTGCTAGAGAGGGGACAGGGGGGTATAGCAATCAGCCCCAGCATTTT,CSAREGTGGYSNQPQHF,TRBV20-1,TRBJ1-5,TRBD1,few
TGTGCCAGCAGTGAGGGACAAGAAGCGAATGAGCAGTTCTTC,CASSEGQEANEQFF,TRBV6-4,TRBJ2-1,.,.
TGCAGTGCTTCAATTTCTAGCGGGGGGAGGGCAGATACGCAGTATTTT,CSASISSGGRADTQYF,TRBV20-1,TRBJ2-3,TRBD2,few
TGCAGTGCTAGAGATTCCAGGGGGCGATACGAGCAGTACTTC,CSARDSRGRYEQYF,TRBV20-1,TRBJ2-7,TRBD1,few
TGCAGTGCTAGGGAGCGGGACAGGACGACTCAGCCCCAGCATTTT,CSARERDRTTQPQHF,TRBV20-1,TRBJ1-5,TRBD1,few
TGCGCCAGCAGCCAAGCTTTCTCGGGCACCGGGGAGCTGTTTTTT,CASSQAFSGTGELFF,TRBV4-1,TRBJ2-2,.,few